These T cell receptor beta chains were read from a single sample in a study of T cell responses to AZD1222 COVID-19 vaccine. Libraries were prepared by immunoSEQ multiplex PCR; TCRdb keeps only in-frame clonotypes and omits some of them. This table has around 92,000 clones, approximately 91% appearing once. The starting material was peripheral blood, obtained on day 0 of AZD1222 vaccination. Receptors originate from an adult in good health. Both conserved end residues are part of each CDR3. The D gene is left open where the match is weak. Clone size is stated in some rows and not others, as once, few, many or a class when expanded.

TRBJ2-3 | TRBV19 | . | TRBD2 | TGTGCCAGTAGTATGTTGGGCGGGGGAACCACAGATACGCAGTATTTT | CASSMLGGGTTDTQYF
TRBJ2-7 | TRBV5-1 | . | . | TGCGCCAGCAGCTTGCATGGGCAGGGATCCTACGAGCAGTACTTC | CASSLHGQGSYEQYF
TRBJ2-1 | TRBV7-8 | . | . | TGTGCCAGCAGCCAATCAGGGCAATGGGGTAATGAGCAGTTCTTC | CASSQSGQWGNEQFF
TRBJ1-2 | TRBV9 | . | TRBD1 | TGTGCCAGCAGCTCGAGGACAGGCGAGGGCTTCGGCTACACCTTC | CASSSRTGEGFGYTF
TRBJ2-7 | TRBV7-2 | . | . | TGTGCCAGCAGCTTAGGGGGGCCAGCGGTCTCCTACGAGCAGTACTTC | CASSLGGPAVSYEQYF
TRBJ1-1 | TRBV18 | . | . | TGTGCCAGCTCAGAAGGGCCGGGCACTGAAGCTTTCTTT | CASSEGPGTEAFF
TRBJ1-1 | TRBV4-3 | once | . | TGCGCCAGCAGCCAAGAAGTCATGCGCCGAGAAGCTTTCTTT | CASSQEVMRREAFF
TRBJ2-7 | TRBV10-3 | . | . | TGTGCCATCAGTGAGCAGGTCAGGGTACTGGAAGAGCAGTACTTC | CAISEQVRVLEEQYF
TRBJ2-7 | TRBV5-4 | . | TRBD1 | TGTGCCAGCAGCCGGGACAGCCACGAGCAGTACTTC | CASSRDSHEQYF
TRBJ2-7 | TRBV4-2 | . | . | TGTGCCAGCAGCCAAGATTCCCCCTACGAGCAGTACTTC | CASSQDSPYEQYF
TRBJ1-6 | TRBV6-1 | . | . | TGTGCCAGCAGTGCCCCAAGGAGCTCCTATAATTCACCCCTCCACTTT | CASSAPRSSYNSPLHF
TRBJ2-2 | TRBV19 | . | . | TGTGCCAGTAGTAACCCGAACACCGGGGAGCTGTTTTTT | CASSNPNTGELFF
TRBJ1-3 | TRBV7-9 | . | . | TGTGCCAGCAGCTTAGGACCGGACGCCATATATTTT | CASSLGPDAIYF
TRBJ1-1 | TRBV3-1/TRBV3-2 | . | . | TGTGCCAGCAGCCAAGATAGGAGGAACACTGAAGCTTTCTTT | CASSQDRRNTEAFF
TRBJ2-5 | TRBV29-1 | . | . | TGCAGCGTTGAAAAAGGGTTCGGGGAGACCCAGTACTTC | CSVEKGFGETQYF
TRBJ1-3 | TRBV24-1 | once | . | TGTGCCACCAGTGATTCTCGGTCTGGAAACACCATATATTTT | CATSDSRSGNTIYF
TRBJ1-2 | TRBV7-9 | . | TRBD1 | TGTGCCAGCAGCAAGGGACAGCGGATGGAGTATGGCTACACCTTC | CASSKGQRMEYGYTF
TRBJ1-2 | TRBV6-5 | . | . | TGTGCCAGCAGATCGGAGCCAGCTAACTATGGCTACACCTTC | CASRSEPANYGYTF
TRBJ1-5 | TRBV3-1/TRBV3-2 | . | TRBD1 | TGTGCCAGCAGCCACGGGACAGGGTATCAGCCCCAGCATTTT | CASSHGTGYQPQHF
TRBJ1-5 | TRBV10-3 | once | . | TGTGCCATCAGTGAGTCGCCGGGGAGAGGGCAGCCCCAGCATTTT | CAISESPGRGQPQHF
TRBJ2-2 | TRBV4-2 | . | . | TGTGCCAGCAGCCAAGAGGTAGTTCGACCGGGGTTAGGAAACACCGGGGAGCTGTTTTTT | CASSQEVVRPGLGNTGELFF
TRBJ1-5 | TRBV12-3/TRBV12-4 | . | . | TGTGCCAGCAGTTCTCAGAGGAATCAGCCCCAGCATTTT | CASSSQRNQPQHF
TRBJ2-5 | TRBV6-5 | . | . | TGTGCCAGCAGCAAGGAGCTGGAGACCCAGTACTTC | CASSKELETQYF
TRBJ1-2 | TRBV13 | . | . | TGTGCCAGCAGCTTAGGCCACGAATCCTCCTATGGCTACACCTTC | CASSLGHESSYGYTF
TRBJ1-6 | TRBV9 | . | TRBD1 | TGTGCCAGCAGCACAGGACAGGAGTATTCACCCCTCCACTTT | CASSTGQEYSPLHF
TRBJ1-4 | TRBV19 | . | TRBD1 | TGTGCCAGTAGTCTCCGAGAAACAGGGGCAAGGGGTGAAAAACTGTTTTTT | CASSLRETGARGEKLFF
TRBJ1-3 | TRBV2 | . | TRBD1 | TGTGCCACCGCGGACAGGGGGAACACCATATATTTT | CATADRGNTIYF
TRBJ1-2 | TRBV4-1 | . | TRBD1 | TGCGCCAGCAGCCCCAGCCAGGGGGGAGGACGAGGCTACACCTTC | CASSPSQGGGRGYTF
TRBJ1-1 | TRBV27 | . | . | TGTGCCAGCAGTTTGAAGGACAGCACTGAAGCTTTCTTT | CASSLKDSTEAFF
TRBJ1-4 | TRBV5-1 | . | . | TGCGCCAGCAGCCTAGGACAGCAACGAATTTCCAATGAAAAACTGTTTTTT | CASSLGQQRISNEKLFF